This T cell receptor beta chain was observed in a study of Tregs in tolerant kidney transplant recipients. Unstimulated Tregs (CD4+CD25+CD127-) and CD4+CD25- non-Tregs were sorted from PBMCs. About this clone itself: What it binds is not known. Read coverage stops 3 residues before the CDR3 terminus; the germline J gene supplies the remainder.

Study-wide points: Expanding Tregs on activated donor B cells appeared to best identify donor-specific TCRbeta clones. Biological reproducibility was not directly addressed in this study.

Germline CDR1 is SGHRS and CDR2 is YFSETQ. V lost 2 bases and J lost 2, with 6 bases in between. There are 13 residues in the CDR3. Some clones are missing from TCRdb's copy, which holds only in-frame ones; the method was immunoSEQ multiplex PCR. The sample table includes 45,000 to 55,000 clones. This clonotype was obtained from a human donor who received a combined kidney and bone marrow transplant. The chain uses TRBV5-1 and TRBJ2-3; weak D call: TRBD2 (5 bases). This specimen was CD4+ T cells from blood, taken before the transplant. The part of the CDR3 DNA that was read is TGCGCCAGCAGCTTAGCGGTCACAGATACG. Translation gives CASSLAVTDT. The CDR3 as a whole reads CASSLAVTDTQYF.